This T cell receptor (beta chain) was obtained from a study of blood T cell repertoires in COVID-19. The wider study: T cells, B-cell-depleted T cells, or PBMCs provided the cDNA or gDNA that served as material.

As handled by the study authors: Reference gene primers were amplified, and this amplification served to estimate nucleated cell counts. Here immunoSEQ multiplex PCR was the method, and the copy in TCRdb shows in-frame clones only, minus some. The D gene and trimming were derived from the DNA, and the V and J assignments and clone size from that table. There are approximately 72,000 clones in the sample; around 86% occur only once, and around 13% lies in the top ten. CDR3 length: 14 residues. From germline, CDR1 is ENHRY and CDR2 SYGVKD. V was cut by 4 bases and J by 3 bases, with 7 bases left in between.

The origin of this receptor is a woman aged 60 to 75 with acute or convalescent COVID-19. The sequenced material came from peripheral blood. The chain employs TRBV10-3 and TRBJ1-6, with D tentatively TRBD1 (5 bases). CDR3 amino acids: CAISGTGYNSPLHF. The DNA for the CDR3 is TGTGCCATCAGTGGAACAGGCTATAATTCACCCCTCCACTTT.